One sample yielded the 19 T cell receptor beta chains listed below, sequenced in a study of CD8+CD57+ T cells in acquired aplastic anemia. The study profiled TCR beta VDJ and CDR3 using genomic DNA as template. Via MiXCR, TCRdb re-called the reads, giving one row per CDR3 protein. The sample includes about 160,000 distinct CDR3 sequences, around 75% of them seen just once. In patients chosen for sequencing, flow cytometry had shown CD8+CD57+ cell expansion. Input material: sorted CD4+, CD8+, or CD8+CD57+ T cells (not recorded which) from PBMCs. These TCRs come from a human donor with aplastic anemia.

The chain uses TRBV7-8 and TRBJ2-7, with D perhaps matching TRBD2 (7 bases). This CDR3 has 16 residues. V was clipped by 5 bases and J by 5 bases, with 22 bases between them. Germline V gene sequence: CDR1 SGHVS, CDR2 FQNEAQ. The DNA for the CDR3 is TGTGCCAGCAGCCCCCCTGGGGGGGGCCTTCGGGACGAGCAGTACTTC. It yields the protein CASSPPGGGLRDEQYF.

The chain carries TRBV20-1 and TRBJ2-7; 11 nucleotides agree with TRBD2. V was clipped by 1 base and J by 8 bases; unmatched bases: 19. Germline V gene sequence: CDR1 DFQATT, CDR2 SNEGSKA (reference sequence). The CDR3 is made up of 18 amino acids. CDR3 sequence reads: CSARGEGLAATGGHKQYF. In nucleotides, the CDR3 is TGCAGTGCTAGAGGCGAGGGACTAGCGGCTACGGGGGGCCATAAGCAGTACTTC.

The table lists this clonotype with a few counts. CDR3 nucleotide sequence: TGTGCCAGCAGTGACAGGGATAGCAATCAGCCCCAGCATTTT. It codes for CASSDRDSNQPQHF. The chain combines TRBV12-3 or TRBV12-4 with TRBJ1-5; 7 positions match TRBD1. The CDR3 totals 14 residues. With V trimmed by 5 bases and J by 0 bases, 1 base remained unmatched.

There are a few counts of this clonotype. The gene calls are TRBV10-1 and TRBJ2-7; 7 nucleotides align to TRBD2. CDR1 is WNHNN, CDR2 SYGVQD, per germline (reference sequence). The CDR3 runs to 13 residues. V was clipped by 5 bases and J by 6 bases; unmatched bases: 7. CDR3: CASSPGLGAEQYF. DNA for the CDR3: TGCGCCAGCAGTCCCGGACTAGGGGCCGAGCAGTACTTC.

The V and J genes are TRBV5-1 and TRBJ2-1; TRBD1 aligns across 8 bases. After removal of 0 bases from V and 2 bases from J, the junction contained 10 bases not matched to a gene. Germline V gives CDR1 SGHRS, CDR2 YFSETQ. The CDR3 consists of 18 residues. CDR3 loop: CASSLEADRVWTYNEQFF. The CDR3 coding sequence is TGCGCCAGCAGCTTGGAAGCGGACAGGGTATGGACCTACAATGAGCAGTTCTTC.

The V call is TRBV29-1, the J call TRBJ2-1, with D maybe TRBD1 (6 bases). CDR1 and CDR2 (germline): SQVTM, ANQGSEA. This CDR3 has 15 amino acids. V was clipped by 6 bases and J by 7 bases, with 22 bases between them. The CDR3 sequence: CSVADGTGSLNEQFF. DNA of the CDR3: TGCAGCGTCGCCGACGGTACAGGGAGCTTAAATGAGCAGTTCTTC.

This rearrangement joins TRBV20-1 to TRBJ1-6, with 8 bases matching TRBD1. Germline CDR1 reads DFQATT; CDR2 reads SNEGSKA (reference sequence). Trimming at V came to 0 bases and at J to 2 bases, leaving 6 bases not matched to a gene. CDR3 length: 17 residues. The CDR3 nucleotides read TGCAGTGCTAGAGATCTGGACAGGGTCACCTATAATTCACCCCTCCACTTT. It specifies CSARDLDRVTYNSPLHF.

This chain connects TRBV6-9 to TRBJ2-3, with 7 bases identical to TRBD2. Germline-derived CDR1 and CDR2 are MNHGY and SVAAGI. The CDR3 loop spans 14 amino acids. V trimming: 5 bases; J trimming: 4 bases; junction bases outside the gene matches: 6. The CDR3 coding sequence is TGTGCCAGCAGTGATAGACTAGCCGCAGATACGCAGTATTTT. Protein: CASSDRLAADTQYF.

V and J are TRBV20-1 and TRBJ2-1, with TRBD2 identical over 16 bases. The CDR3 runs to 17 residues. Germline V gene data show CDR1 as DFQATT and CDR2 as SNEGSKA (reference sequence). V lost 2 bases to trimming and J lost 8 bases; unmatched junction nucleotides: 9. The CDR3 region is CSARSPGLAGGPYEQFF. In DNA, the CDR3 is TGCAGTGCTAGATCGCCGGGACTAGCGGGAGGGCCGTATGAGCAGTTCTTC.

The chain employs TRBV11-2 and TRBJ2-2; D ambiguous. Germline values: CDR1 SGHAT, CDR2 FQNNGV. There are 13 residues in the CDR3. V lost 3 bases and J 5 bases, leaving 7 bases between the germline ends. This chain's CDR3 is CASSFARTGELFF. The CDR3 DNA reads as TGTGCCAGCAGCTTTGCAAGGACCGGGGAGCTGTTTTTT.

The rearrangement uses TRBV12-3 or TRBV12-4 and TRBJ2-3, with unresolved D. This CDR3 has 15 amino acids. Trimming shortened V by 0 bases and J by 1 base, and 8 bases separated the two germline ends. This CDR3 is CASSLALGGTDTQYF. Written as DNA, the CDR3 is TGTGCCAGCAGTTTAGCGCTTGGGGGCACAGATACGCAGTATTTT.

The chain employs TRBV9 and TRBJ2-2, with 13 bases that match TRBD2. The CDR3 extends over 20 amino acids. Germline lookup yields CDR1 SGDLS and CDR2 YYNGEE. V was pared by 3 bases and J by 0 bases, with 11 bases of the junction left unmatched. The CDR3 DNA is TGTGCCAGCAGCGGGCGACTAGCGGGAGGACACGGCGCGAACACCGGGGAGCTGTTTTTT. Residues: CASSGRLAGGHGANTGELFF.

This chain links TRBV2 with TRBJ2-7; the D gene is possibly TRBD1 (6 bases). Germline CDR1 is SNHLY and CDR2 is FYNNEI. Trimming stripped 6 bases from V and 5 bases from J, with 11 bases between. This CDR3 has 12 amino acids. The CDR3 here is CASRQGLHEQYF. The DNA for the CDR3 is TGTGCCAGCAGACAGGGTCTCCACGAGCAGTACTTC.

This rearrangement joins TRBV7-3 to TRBJ2-5; TRBD2 agrees at 14 bases. J was trimmed by 6 bases and V by 0 bases; bases with no gene match: 9. The CDR3 runs 18 residues. From germline, CDR1 is SGHTA and CDR2 FQGTGA. CDR3 protein: CASSLTGTSGSGVKTQYF. CDR3 DNA: TGTGCCAGCAGCTTAACGGGGACTAGCGGGAGTGGTGTGAAGACCCAGTACTTC.

To note about this clonotype: A much larger clonotype is one base distant, so this may be a read error. This chain connects TRBV24-1 to TRBJ2-7, with 8 bases identical to TRBD2. The CDR3 contains 14 residues. Germline-derived CDR1 and CDR2 are KGHDR and SFDVKD. This chain's CDR3 is CASTPAGLEPWQHF. Written as DNA, the CDR3 is TGTGCCAGCACGCCGGCGGGACTAGAGCCCTGGCAGCACTTC.

This clonotype has a handful of counts. CDR3 amino acids: CASSLSSGPYEQYF. The CDR3 nucleotides read TGTGCCAGCAGCTTATCTAGCGGACCTTACGAGCAGTACTTC. This sequence joins TRBV7-9 and TRBJ2-7; 7 bases are a match to TRBD2. The CDR3 length is 14 residues. Unmatched junction bases numbered 5, after V lost 2 bases and J lost 4 bases. Germline lookup yields CDR1 SEHNR and CDR2 FQNEAQ (reference sequence).

This chain uses TRBV20-1 with TRBJ1-2, with a weak D call TRBD1 (6 bases). The germline CDR1 and CDR2 sequences are DFQATT and SNEGSKA (reference sequence). CDR3 length: 13 residues. V was clipped by 0 bases and J by 8 bases, with 13 bases between them. CDR3 sequence: CSARDLGGWGYTF. In DNA form, the CDR3 reads TGCAGTGCTAGAGATTTGGGGGGCTGGGGCTACACCTTC.

This chain links TRBV9 with TRBJ1-1, with D unclear. The CDR3 has 13 amino acids. The germline CDR1 and CDR2 sequences are SGDLS and YYNGEE. V was cut by 0 bases and J by 6 bases, with 9 bases left in between. This chain's CDR3 is CASSVGEVAEAFF. Here the CDR3 DNA reads TGTGCCAGCAGCGTAGGTGAGGTCGCTGAAGCTTTCTTT.

V and J are TRBV7-9 and TRBJ2-7; perhaps D is TRBD1 or TRBD2 (5 bases each). CDR1 and CDR2 (germline): SEHNR, FQNEAQ (reference sequence). V dropped 4 bases and J dropped 3 bases, with 16 bases sitting between them. CDR3 length: 15 residues. The CDR3: CASSSPGTGIYEQYF. CDR3 in DNA: TGTGCCAGCAGCTCCCCCGGGACGGGGATCTACGAGCAGTACTTC.